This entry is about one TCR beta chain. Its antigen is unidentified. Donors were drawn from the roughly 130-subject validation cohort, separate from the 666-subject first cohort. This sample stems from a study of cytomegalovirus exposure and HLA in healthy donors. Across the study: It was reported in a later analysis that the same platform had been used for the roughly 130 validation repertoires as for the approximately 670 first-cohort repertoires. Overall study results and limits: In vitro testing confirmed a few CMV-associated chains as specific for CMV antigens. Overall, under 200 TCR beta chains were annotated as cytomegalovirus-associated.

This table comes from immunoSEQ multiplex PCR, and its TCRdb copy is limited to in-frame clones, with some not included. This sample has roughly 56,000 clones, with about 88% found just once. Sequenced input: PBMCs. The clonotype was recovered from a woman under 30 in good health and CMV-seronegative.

CDR3 DNA sequence: TGTGCCAGCAGTGGAGACAGGGTGGGGCAGTTCTTC. Encoded protein: CASSGDRVGQFF. The chain uses TRBV2 and TRBJ2-1, with 7 nucleotides matching TRBD1. The CDR3 consists of 12 residues. The trim removed 4 bases at V and 12 bases at J, leaving 6 bases unmatched. Looked up from germline, CDR1 is SNHLY and CDR2 is FYNNEI.